A selection of T cell receptor beta chains follows, all from one sample in a study of cytomegalovirus exposure and HLA in healthy donors. Assay: immunoSEQ multiplex PCR; the TCRdb copy retains only in-frame clones and omits some. The profile shows around 210,000 clones, 80% to 85% of them singletons. Sequenced input: PBMCs. Receptor source: a woman aged 40 to 50 in good health and CMV-seronegative. The CDR3 runs from the conserved cysteine through the conserved F or W. D genes are given only for firm matches. The size entry is marked missing in some rows and otherwise reads once, few, many or a size class.

size: .; length: 14; J: TRBJ1-2; V: TRBV29-1; D: TRBD1; DNA: TGCGCCGGGCAGGGGGCTTCTTATAACTATGGCTACACCTTC; CDR3: CAGQGASYNYGYTF
size: .; length: 15; J: TRBJ2-1; V: TRBV7-2; D: .; DNA: TGTGCCAGCAGCTCCCAAGTTAGCGGCTACAATGAGCAGTTCTTC; CDR3: CASSSQVSGYNEQFF
size: .; length: 15; J: TRBJ2-5; V: TRBV5-1; D: TRBD2; DNA: TGCGCCAGCAGCTTCACCAGCGGGAGCCAAGAGACCCAGTACTTC; CDR3: CASSFTSGSQETQYF
size: .; length: 13; J: TRBJ1-5; V: TRBV5-1; D: TRBD1; DNA: TGCGCCAGCAGCACGACAGGGAACGGGCCCCAGCATTTT; CDR3: CASSTTGNGPQHF
size: once; length: 17; J: TRBJ1-1; V: TRBV14; D: TRBD1; DNA: TGTGCCAGCAGCCAGGACAGGGGGCCCCTTATGAACACTGAAGCTTTCTTT; CDR3: CASSQDRGPLMNTEAFF
size: .; length: 14; J: TRBJ2-3; V: TRBV15; D: TRBD1; DNA: TGTGCCACCAGTCCGGGACAGGCTACAGATACGCAGTATTTT; CDR3: CATSPGQATDTQYF
size: .; length: 17; J: TRBJ2-3; V: TRBV30; D: .; DNA: TGTGCCTGGAGTCCTAACGGGTTCGCGGGATTAACAGATACGCAGTATTTT; CDR3: CAWSPNGFAGLTDTQYF
size: few; length: 15; J: TRBJ2-1; V: TRBV29-1; D: TRBD2; DNA: TGCAGCGTTGGGTCTAGCGGGAGAGGTAGGGATGAGCAGTTCTTC; CDR3: CSVGSSGRGRDEQFF
size: .; length: 17; J: TRBJ2-3; V: TRBV5-6; D: .; DNA: TGTGCCAGCAGCTTGGTAGGTGGGGGACACAACACAGATACGCAGTATTTT; CDR3: CASSLVGGGHNTDTQYF
size: .; length: 14; J: TRBJ2-5; V: TRBV11-2; D: TRBD1; DNA: TGTGCCAGCAGCTCAACAGGGGACCAAGAGACCCAGTACTTC; CDR3: CASSSTGDQETQYF
size: .; length: 14; J: TRBJ1-2; V: TRBV2; D: .; DNA: TGTGCCAGCAGTGTGGGAGTTATAGGCTATGGCTACACCTTC; CDR3: CASSVGVIGYGYTF
size: .; length: 14; J: TRBJ1-5; V: TRBV6-5; D: .; DNA: TGTGCCAGCAGTTACACGCAGGGTGATCAGCCCCAGCATTTT; CDR3: CASSYTQGDQPQHF
size: .; length: 15; J: TRBJ2-3; V: TRBV13; D: .; DNA: TGTGCCAGCCAGACGGCGACTGGAGTTGAGGATACGCAGTATTTT; CDR3: CASQTATGVEDTQYF
size: .; length: 12; J: TRBJ1-1; V: TRBV7-3; D: .; DNA: TGTGCCAGCAGCTCCCAAGGGGATGAAGCTTTCTTT; CDR3: CASSSQGDEAFF
size: .; length: 14; J: TRBJ2-2; V: TRBV2; D: TRBD2; DNA: TGTGCCAGCAGCCGAGCGGGAACGACCGGGGAGCTGTTTTTT; CDR3: CASSRAGTTGELFF
size: few; length: 14; J: TRBJ1-5; V: TRBV27; D: .; DNA: TGTGCCAGCAGTTTATCTGGCGGGGCAGCGACCCAGCATTTT; CDR3: CASSLSGGAATQHF
size: once; length: 18; J: TRBJ2-7; V: TRBV5-4; D: TRBD2; DNA: TGTGCCAGCAGCTTAGATCCCTCCACTAGCGGGAAAGCCTACGAGCAGTACTTC; CDR3: CASSLDPSTSGKAYEQYF
size: .; length: 12; J: TRBJ2-7; V: TRBV12-5; D: .; DNA: TGTGCTAGTGGTTTGGTACAGGGCGGGCAGTACTTC; CDR3: CASGLVQGGQYF
size: .; length: 14; J: TRBJ2-7; V: TRBV5-1; D: TRBD1; DNA: TGCGCCAGCAGCCTGGGACAGGGGAACTACGAGCAGTACTTC; CDR3: CASSLGQGNYEQYF
size: once; length: 15; J: TRBJ2-7; V: TRBV5-5; D: TRBD2; DNA: TGTGCCAGCAGCTTGGGGGGGGGAGGTGTCTACGAGCAGTACTTC; CDR3: CASSLGGGGVYEQYF
size: .; length: 12; J: TRBJ2-3; V: TRBV29-1; D: .; DNA: TGCAGCGCTCGGGGTACCACAGATACGCAGTATTTT; CDR3: CSARGTTDTQYF
size: .; length: 14; J: TRBJ2-1; V: TRBV30; D: .; DNA: TGTGCCTGGGGGGGGACGGGAACCTACAATGAGCAGTTCTTC; CDR3: CAWGGTGTYNEQFF
size: .; length: 14; J: TRBJ1-5; V: TRBV10-2; D: .; DNA: TGCGCCACTAGCGACCCCTCGAGCAATCAGCCCCAGCATTTT; CDR3: CATSDPSSNQPQHF
size: .; length: 15; J: TRBJ1-1; V: TRBV4-2; D: .; DNA: TGTGCCAGCAGCCCCTTGGAGGGAACGGGCACTGAAGCTTTCTTT; CDR3: CASSPLEGTGTEAFF
size: .; length: 15; J: TRBJ1-5; V: TRBV7-9; D: TRBD1; DNA: TGTGCCAGCAGCTTAGGGACAGGGTACGATCAGCCCCAGCATTTT; CDR3: CASSLGTGYDQPQHF
size: .; length: 14; J: TRBJ1-4; V: TRBV6-6; D: .; DNA: TGTGCCAGCAGTTACCGAGCGCGGAATGAAAAACTGTTTTTT; CDR3: CASSYRARNEKLFF
size: .; length: 17; J: TRBJ2-7; V: TRBV5-1; D: TRBD1; DNA: TGCGCCAGCAGCTCATGGACAGGACTTTCTGTGAACTACGAGCAGTACTTC; CDR3: CASSSWTGLSVNYEQYF
size: .; length: 11; J: TRBJ1-2; V: TRBV2; D: .; DNA: TGTGCCAGCAGTGGACTCGGCGGCTACACCTTC; CDR3: CASSGLGGYTF
size: .; length: 16; J: TRBJ2-1; V: TRBV6-5; D: .; DNA: TGTGCCAGCAGTTACGGCGGGCGGTCTATCTACAATGAGCAGTTCTTC; CDR3: CASSYGGRSIYNEQFF
size: few; length: 14; J: TRBJ2-1; V: TRBV18; D: TRBD2; DNA: TGTGCCAGCAGGGAGACTAGCGGGCACAATGAGCAGTTCTTC; CDR3: CASRETSGHNEQFF
size: .; length: 13; J: TRBJ1-1; V: TRBV10-1; D: .; DNA: TGCGCCAGCAGTGGGCCACATGACACTGAAGCCTTCTTT; CDR3: CASSGPHDTEAFF
size: .; length: 13; J: TRBJ2-7; V: TRBV7-8; D: TRBD2; DNA: TGTGCCAGCAGCCGGCGGGAGGGAGGCAAAGAGTACTTC; CDR3: CASSRREGGKEYF
size: .; length: 14; J: TRBJ2-1; V: TRBV7-3; D: .; DNA: TGTGCCAGCAGCTTAACGGGCACGTACAATGAGCAGTTCTTC; CDR3: CASSLTGTYNEQFF
size: .; length: 13; J: TRBJ1-1; V: TRBV5-8; D: .; DNA: TGTGCCAGCAGGTGGCTCAGGAACACTGAAGCTTTCTTT; CDR3: CASRWLRNTEAFF
size: .; length: 17; J: TRBJ1-5; V: TRBV6-1; D: TRBD1; DNA: TGTGCCAGCAGAGAAGGGACAGCTCAATATAGCAATCAGCCCCAGCATTTT; CDR3: CASREGTAQYSNQPQHF
size: .; length: 15; J: TRBJ2-7; V: TRBV27; D: TRBD2; DNA: TGTGCCAGCTCTTTATACGGGAGGGGGTCCTACGAGCAGTACTTC; CDR3: CASSLYGRGSYEQYF
size: .; length: 13; J: TRBJ2-7; V: TRBV7-9; D: TRBD1; DNA: TGTGCCAGCAGCCTGGGGACAGAATACGAGCAGTACTTC; CDR3: CASSLGTEYEQYF
size: .; length: 13; J: TRBJ2-1; V: TRBV19; D: TRBD1; DNA: TGTGCCAGTAGTTGGACAGGGGGAGTAGAGCAGTTCTTC; CDR3: CASSWTGGVEQFF
size: .; length: 11; J: TRBJ1-5; V: TRBV19; D: .; DNA: TGTGCCAGTAGCCGGGGTCAGCCCCAGCATTTT; CDR3: CASSRGQPQHF
size: .; length: 15; J: TRBJ2-1; V: TRBV13; D: TRBD2; DNA: TGTGCCAGCTGGACTAGCGGGAGTCTTAGAAATGAGCAGTTCTTC; CDR3: CASWTSGSLRNEQFF
size: .; length: 15; J: TRBJ2-7; V: TRBV4-2; D: TRBD2; DNA: TGTGCCAGCAGCCAAGTCCCAGCGGGAGACTACGAGCAGTACTTC; CDR3: CASSQVPAGDYEQYF
size: .; length: 15; J: TRBJ2-1; V: TRBV5-6; D: .; DNA: TGTGCCAGCAGCTTGGTAGGGGGCTCCTACAATGAGCAGTTCTTC; CDR3: CASSLVGGSYNEQFF
size: .; length: 15; J: TRBJ2-1; V: TRBV5-1; D: .; DNA: TGCGCCAGCAGCGGAAGCAGGGGTTCCTACAATGAGCAGTTCTTC; CDR3: CASSGSRGSYNEQFF
size: .; length: 17; J: TRBJ1-3; V: TRBV6-1; D: .; DNA: TGTGCCAGCAGTGAAGCGCGGGAGATAAACTCTGGAAACACCATATATTTT; CDR3: CASSEAREINSGNTIYF
size: few; length: 15; J: TRBJ2-7; V: TRBV6-5; D: TRBD2; DNA: TGTGCCAGCAGTATACGGACTAGCGGAGCCTACGAGCAGTACTTC; CDR3: CASSIRTSGAYEQYF
size: once; length: 15; J: TRBJ2-7; V: TRBV7-2; D: TRBD2; DNA: TGTGCCAGCAGCATTACTAGCGGACCGGCCTACGAGCAGTACTTC; CDR3: CASSITSGPAYEQYF
size: .; length: 15; J: TRBJ2-7; V: TRBV7-9; D: TRBD1; DNA: TGTGCCAGCAGCCCGGGACAGGGAGATTACTACGAGCAGTACTTC; CDR3: CASSPGQGDYYEQYF
size: once; length: 16; J: TRBJ2-7; V: TRBV11-2; D: TRBD1; DNA: TGTGCCAGCAGTTTTAGAAGGGACAGGACTGCCTACGAGCAGTACTTC; CDR3: CASSFRRDRTAYEQYF
size: once; length: 12; J: TRBJ2-7; V: TRBV29-1; D: .; DNA: TGCAGCGTTGCTCCGGAGAGATACGAGCAGTACTTC; CDR3: CSVAPERYEQYF
size: .; length: 13; J: TRBJ2-5; V: TRBV9; D: TRBD2; DNA: TGTGCCAGCAGCGGGACTAGCCGGGAGACCCAGTACTTC; CDR3: CASSGTSRETQYF
size: .; length: 14; J: TRBJ2-7; V: TRBV10-3; D: .; DNA: TGTGCCATCAGTGAAAGAGGGGGTAGTGGCGAGCAGTACTTC; CDR3: CAISERGGSGEQYF
size: .; length: 14; J: TRBJ2-2; V: TRBV9; D: TRBD2; DNA: TGTGCCAGCAGCGTCCGGTGGGAGGGCGGGGAGCTGTTTTTT; CDR3: CASSVRWEGGELFF
size: .; length: 16; J: TRBJ2-2; V: TRBV5-1; D: TRBD2; DNA: TGCGCCAGCAGCTCCCGGGAGGCGGGAGGGACCGGGGAGCTGTTTTTT; CDR3: CASSSREAGGTGELFF